The 2 T cell receptor beta chains below come from one sample, sequenced in a study of CD8+CD57+ T cells in acquired aplastic anemia. Profiles of TCR beta VDJ and CDR3 were generated from a genomic DNA template. TCRdb ran MiXCR on the reads and lists one entry per CDR3 protein. The sample yields a few hundred thousand distinct CDR3 sequences, 50% to 70% seen once. Specimen: sorted CD4+, CD8+, or CD8+CD57+ T cells (not recorded which) from PBMCs. The receptors derive from a human donor with severe aplastic anemia or a healthy control (not recorded which).

This clonotype has ten or more counts. The chain couples TRBV7-9 to TRBJ1-4; TRBD1 aligns across 9 bases. The ends lost 5 bases at V and 7 bases at J; junction bases unmatched: 8. The CDR3 has 15 residues. Germline V lookup: CDR1 SEHNR, CDR2 FQNEAQ (reference sequence). The CDR3 reads CASSRPGTGIEKLFF. The CDR3 DNA is TGTGCCAGCAGCCGGCCCGGGACAGGGATTGAAAAACTGTTTTTT.

This clonotype was seen repeatedly, ten times or more. The chain combines TRBV6-4 with TRBJ2-5; D might be TRBD1 or TRBD2, each matching 6 bases. This CDR3 spans 15 amino acids. From germline, CDR1 is MRHNA and CDR2 SNTAGT. V lost 3 bases, J lost 4 bases, and 15 bases lay in between. DNA of the CDR3: TGTGCCAGCAGTGAAAGGGGGGTTATGGGAGAGACCCAGTACTTC. Its protein product is CASSERGVMGETQYF.